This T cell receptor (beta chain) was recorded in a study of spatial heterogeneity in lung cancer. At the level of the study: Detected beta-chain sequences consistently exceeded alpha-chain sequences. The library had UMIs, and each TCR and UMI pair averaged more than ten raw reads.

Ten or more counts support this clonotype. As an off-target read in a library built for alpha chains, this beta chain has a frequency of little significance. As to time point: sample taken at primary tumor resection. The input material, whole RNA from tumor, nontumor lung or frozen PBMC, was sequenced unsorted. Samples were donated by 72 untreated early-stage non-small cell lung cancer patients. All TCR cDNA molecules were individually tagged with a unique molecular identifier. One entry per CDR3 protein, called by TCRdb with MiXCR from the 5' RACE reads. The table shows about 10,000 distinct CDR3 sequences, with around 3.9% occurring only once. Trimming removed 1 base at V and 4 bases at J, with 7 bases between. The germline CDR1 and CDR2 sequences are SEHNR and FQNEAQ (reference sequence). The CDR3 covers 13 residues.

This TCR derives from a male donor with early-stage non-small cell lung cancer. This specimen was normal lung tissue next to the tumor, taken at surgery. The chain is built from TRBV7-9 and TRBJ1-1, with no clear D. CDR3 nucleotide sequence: TGTGCCAGCAGCTTAGGATTGGGCACTGAAGCTTTCTTT. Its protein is CASSLGLGTEAFF.